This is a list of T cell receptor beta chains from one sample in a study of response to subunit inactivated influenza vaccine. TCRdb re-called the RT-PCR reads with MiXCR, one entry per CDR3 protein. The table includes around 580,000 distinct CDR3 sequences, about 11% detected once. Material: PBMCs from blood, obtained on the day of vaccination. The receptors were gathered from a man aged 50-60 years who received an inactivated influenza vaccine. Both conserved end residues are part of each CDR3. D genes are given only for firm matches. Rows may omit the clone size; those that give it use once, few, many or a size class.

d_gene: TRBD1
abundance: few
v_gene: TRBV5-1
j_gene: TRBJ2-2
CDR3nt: TGCGCCAGCAGCCCGGGGACAGGGACCCCAAAGTTCACCGGGGAGCTGTTTTTT
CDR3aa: CASSPGTGTPKFTGELFF

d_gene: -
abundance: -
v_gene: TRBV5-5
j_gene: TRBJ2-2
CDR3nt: TGTGCCAGCAGCTTGCGTGGCTCCACCATGGGGGAGCTGTTTTTT
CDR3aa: CASSLRGSTMGELFF

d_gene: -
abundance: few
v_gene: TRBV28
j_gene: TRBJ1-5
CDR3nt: TGTGCCAGCAGTTTGGGGGAAAGGCGCAATCAGCCCCAGCATTTT
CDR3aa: CASSLGERRNQPQHF

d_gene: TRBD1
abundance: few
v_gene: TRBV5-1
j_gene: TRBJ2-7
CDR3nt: TGCGCCAGCAGCTTGGCCGGGACAGACTCCTACGAGCAGTACTTC
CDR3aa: CASSLAGTDSYEQYF

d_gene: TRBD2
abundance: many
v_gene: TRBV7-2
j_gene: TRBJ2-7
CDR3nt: TGTGCCAGCAGCTTACTAGCGGGATCCTACGAGCAGTACTTC
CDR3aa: CASSLLAGSYEQYF

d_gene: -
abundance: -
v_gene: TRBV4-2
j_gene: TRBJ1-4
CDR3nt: TGTGCCAGCAGCCAAGAGGGGGATGCTAATGAAAAACTGTTTTTT
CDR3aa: CASSQEGDANEKLFF

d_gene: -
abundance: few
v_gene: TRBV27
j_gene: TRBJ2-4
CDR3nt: TGTGCCAGCAGTTTATCAGGCAGTCGGCACATTCAGTACTTC
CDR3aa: CASSLSGSRHIQYF

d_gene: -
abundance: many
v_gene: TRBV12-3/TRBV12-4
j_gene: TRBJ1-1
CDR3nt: TGTGCCAGCAGTTTGAGGGGAACGAACACTGAAGCTTTCTTT
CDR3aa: CASSLRGTNTEAFF

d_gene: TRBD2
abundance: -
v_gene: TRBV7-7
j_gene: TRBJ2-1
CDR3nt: TGTGCCAGCAGCACGAAGCCTAGCGGGAGTAATGAGCAGTTCTTC
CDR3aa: CASSTKPSGSNEQFF

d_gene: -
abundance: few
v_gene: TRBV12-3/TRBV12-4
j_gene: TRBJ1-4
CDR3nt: TGTGCCAGCAGCCCGCAGGGAGGAGAAAAACTGTTTTTT
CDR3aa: CASSPQGGEKLFF

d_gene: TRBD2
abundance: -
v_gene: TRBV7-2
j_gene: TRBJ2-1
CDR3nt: TGTGCCAGCAGCTTGCGGGGGGAATGGAATGAGCAGTTCTTC
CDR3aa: CASSLRGEWNEQFF

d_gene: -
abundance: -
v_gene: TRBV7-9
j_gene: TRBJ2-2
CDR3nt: TGTGGAGGAGACTCATCCGGGGAGCTGTTTTTT
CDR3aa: CGGDSSGELFF

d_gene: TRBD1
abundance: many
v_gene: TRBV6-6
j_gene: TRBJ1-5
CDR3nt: TGTGCCAGCACAAACAGGGGGGATCAGCCCCAGCATTTT
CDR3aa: CASTNRGDQPQHF

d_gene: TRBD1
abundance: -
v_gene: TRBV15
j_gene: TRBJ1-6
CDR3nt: TGTGCCACCAGCAGCAGGACAGGGGGCGGGCCCCTCCACTTT
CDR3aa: CATSSRTGGGPLHF

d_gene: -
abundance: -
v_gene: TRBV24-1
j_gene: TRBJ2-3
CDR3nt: TGTGCCACCAGTGATCACAGGCGCACAGATACGCAGTATTTT
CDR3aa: CATSDHRRTDTQYF

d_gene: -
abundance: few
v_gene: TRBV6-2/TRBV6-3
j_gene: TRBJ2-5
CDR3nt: TGTGCCAGCAGTTTCGTCGCGGGTAGGCAAGAGACCCAGTACTTC
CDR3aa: CASSFVAGRQETQYF